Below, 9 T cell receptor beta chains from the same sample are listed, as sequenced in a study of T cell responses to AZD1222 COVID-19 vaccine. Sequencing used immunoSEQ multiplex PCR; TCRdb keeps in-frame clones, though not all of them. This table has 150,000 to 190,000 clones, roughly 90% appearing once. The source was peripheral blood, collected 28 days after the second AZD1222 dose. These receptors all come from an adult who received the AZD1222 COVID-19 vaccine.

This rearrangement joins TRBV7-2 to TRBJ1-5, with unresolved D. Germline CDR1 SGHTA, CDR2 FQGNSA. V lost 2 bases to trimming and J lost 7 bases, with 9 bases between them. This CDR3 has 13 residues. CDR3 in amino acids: CASSLNQNQPQHF. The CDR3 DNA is TGTGCCAGCAGCTTAAATCAGAACCAGCCCCAGCATTTT.

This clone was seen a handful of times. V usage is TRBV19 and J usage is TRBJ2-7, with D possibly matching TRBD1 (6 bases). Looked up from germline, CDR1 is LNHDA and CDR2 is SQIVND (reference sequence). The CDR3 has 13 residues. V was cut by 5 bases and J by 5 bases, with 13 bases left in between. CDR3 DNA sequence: TGTGCCAGTAGTCGGCAGGGGTGGAACGAGCAGTACTTC. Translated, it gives CASSRQGWNEQYF.

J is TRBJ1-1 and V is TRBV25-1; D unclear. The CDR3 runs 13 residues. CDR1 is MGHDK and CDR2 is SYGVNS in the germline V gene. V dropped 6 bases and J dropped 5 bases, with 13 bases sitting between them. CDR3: CASRSGQGTEAFF. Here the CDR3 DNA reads TGTGCCAGCAGATCGGGCCAAGGGACTGAAGCTTTCTTT.

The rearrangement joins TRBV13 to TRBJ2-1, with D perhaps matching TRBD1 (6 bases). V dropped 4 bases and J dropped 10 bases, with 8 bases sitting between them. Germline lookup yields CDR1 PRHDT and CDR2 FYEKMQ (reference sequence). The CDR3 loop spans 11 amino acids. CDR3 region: CASSSQGEQFF. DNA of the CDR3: TGTGCCAGCAGCTCACAGGGAGAGCAGTTCTTC.

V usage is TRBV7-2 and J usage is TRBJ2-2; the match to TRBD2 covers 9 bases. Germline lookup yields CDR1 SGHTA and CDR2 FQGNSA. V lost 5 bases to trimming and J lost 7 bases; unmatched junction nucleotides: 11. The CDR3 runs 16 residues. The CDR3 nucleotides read TGTGCCAGCAGCCCGCATAGCGGGAGTATTAACGGGGAGCTGTTTTTT. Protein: CASSPHSGSINGELFF.

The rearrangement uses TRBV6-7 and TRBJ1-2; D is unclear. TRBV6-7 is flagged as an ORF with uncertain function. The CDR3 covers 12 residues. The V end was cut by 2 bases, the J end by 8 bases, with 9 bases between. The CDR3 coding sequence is TGTGCCAGCAGTTACCGCGGGGTAGGCTACACCTTC. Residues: CASSYRGVGYTF.

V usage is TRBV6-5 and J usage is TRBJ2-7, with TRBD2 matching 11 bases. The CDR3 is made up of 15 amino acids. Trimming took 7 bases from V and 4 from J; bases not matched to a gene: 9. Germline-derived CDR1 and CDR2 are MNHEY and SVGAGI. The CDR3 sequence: CASTPSGGLNYEQYF. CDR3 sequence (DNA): TGTGCCAGCACCCCTAGCGGGGGGCTTAATTACGAGCAGTACTTC.

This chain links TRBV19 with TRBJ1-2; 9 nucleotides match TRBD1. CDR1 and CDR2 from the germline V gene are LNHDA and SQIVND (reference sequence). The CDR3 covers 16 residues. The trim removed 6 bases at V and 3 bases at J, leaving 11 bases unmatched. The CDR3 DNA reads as TGTGCCAGTAGACCAAGTGGGACAGGGAGGCACTATGGCTACACCTTC. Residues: CASRPSGTGRHYGYTF.

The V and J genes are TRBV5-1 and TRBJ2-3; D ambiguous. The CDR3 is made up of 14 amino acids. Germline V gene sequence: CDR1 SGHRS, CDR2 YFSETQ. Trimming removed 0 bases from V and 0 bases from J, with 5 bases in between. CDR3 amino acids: CASSLALSTDTQYF. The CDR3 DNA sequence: TGCGCCAGCAGCTTGGCGTTAAGCACAGATACGCAGTATTTT.